This T cell receptor (beta chain) was profiled in a study of T cell changes during pregnancy in multiple sclerosis. The method was immunoSEQ multiplex PCR; TCRdb's version includes in-frame clones alone and lacks a portion of them. The sample consists of about 80,000 clones, about 91% of them appearing once. Trimming took 5 bases from V and 4 from J, leaving 11 bases between them. Germline values: CDR1 LNHDA, CDR2 SQIVND (reference sequence). The CDR3 covers 13 residues. The receptor was derived from a female donor with multiple sclerosis, enrolled in a pregnancy study. The chain uses TRBV19 and TRBJ1-1, with D maybe TRBD1 (5 bases). Sample: peripheral blood, taken before pregnancy. This CDR3 reads CASSQQVGTEAFF. In nucleotides, the CDR3 is TGTGCCAGTAGTCAACAGGTGGGCACTGAAGCTTTCTTT.